This T cell receptor (beta chain) comes out of a study of T-cell reconstitution after alpha-beta-depleted transplantation in children. About this clonotype: Its antigen is currently unknown.

Germline V gene data show CDR1 as MNHEY and CDR2 as SMNVEV (reference sequence). V lost 3 bases and J 2 bases, leaving 13 bases between the germline ends. The CDR3 has 16 residues. Preparation of the TCRbeta library involved a method that used unique molecular identifiers. TCRdb recomputed calls from the PCR reads with MiXCR, one row per CDR3 protein. This sample carries about 1,000,000 distinct CDR3 sequences, around 30% of them seen once, and the ten largest clones take about 28%. Findings and caveats of the study: Certain patients had high TCRbeta diversity at day 60, and it came from recipient T cells and thymic progenitors that survived.

This TCR was recovered from a boy younger than two who had a stem cell transplant for SCID, so the T cells may come from the graft donor. The specimen was PBMCs, mostly from graft donor cells, collected 360 days after TCRalphabeta/CD19-depleted stem cell transplant. The V gene is TRBV27, the J gene TRBJ2-2; D could derive from TRBD1 or TRBD2 (5 bases each). CDR3 nucleotide sequence: TGTGCCAGCAGTTTCTGGGACCGACGCAACACCGGGGAGCTGTTTTTT. Translated: CASSFWDRRNTGELFF.